The clone carrying this T cell receptor (beta chain) was seen more than once but under ten times. The V and J ends lost 4 bases and 5 bases, in that order; junction bases with no gene match: 10. Germline CDR1 reads SGHAT; CDR2 reads FQDESV (reference sequence). This CDR3 is built from 15 residues. TCRdb re-called the RACE reads through MiXCR, storing one row per CDR3 protein. In the table there are fewer than 400,000 distinct CDR3 sequences, 6% to 8.5% of which are singletons. Sample time point: patch test 1, 2 weeks after DPC sensitization. Treatment noted: therapeutic diphenylcyclopropenone sensitization with weekly scalp DPC. The source of the sample is a study of human T cells and chemical hapten exposure. The overall study: Small pooled library volume differences mainly caused per-sample TCR yield variation.

This rearrangement joins TRBV11-1 to TRBJ1-1, with 7 bases matching TRBD1. The clonotype was recovered from a woman aged 18-30 years with alopecia areata. Some clones in this sample may be carry-over from other donors' samples. The material was whole blood, obtained in connection with sensitization to the hapten diphenylcyclopropenone (DPC). The CDR3 loop is CASSYRGGIATEAFF. CDR3 sequence (DNA): TGTGCCAGCAGCTACAGGGGAGGTATAGCTACTGAAGCTTTCTTT.